The T cell receptor beta chain described here comes from a study of T cells in localized non-small cell lung cancer. Trimming took 0 bases from V and 4 from J, leaving 14 bases between them. The CDR3 is 16 amino acids. CDR1 is SGHRS, CDR2 YFSETQ, per germline. Produced via immunoSEQ multiplex PCR; TCRdb's table is partial and in-frame only. The profile shows some 36,000 clones, roughly 89% of them singletons. This TCR was recovered from a male donor aged 60 or over with stage II lung adenocarcinoma. The sample consisted of peripheral blood mononuclear cells, taken before any cancer treatment. The chain carries TRBV5-1 and TRBJ1-5; D is uncertain. CDR3 loop: CASSLAAAGENQPQHF. For the CDR3, the DNA is TGCGCCAGCAGCTTGGCGGCGGCCGGAGAGAATCAGCCCCAGCATTTT.